What follows are 2 T cell receptor beta chains derived from one specimen sequenced in a study of T cells in Graves' hyperthyroidism and ophthalmopathy (dated by TCRdb to between 2018 and 2020). The method behind the library was multiplex PCR. Sequencing was carried out with an Illumina HiSeq 2000. TCR beta CDR3 regions were amplified from RNA transcripts. A first-round RT-PCR of the TCR CDR3 used the HTBI primer set with the Qiagen OneStep RT-PCR kit. TCRdb trimmed public reads at Q25 via fastp, called clones via MiXCR and kept in-frame beta chains. Rows with a matching CDR3 protein are joined into one entry that keeps the most common DNA and genes. This sample is represented by about 460,000 distinct CDR3 sequences; 20% to 25% of them were singletons. Under 55% of the sample is taken by the ten largest. The sample consisted of blood. The receptors here all came from a woman aged 70-85 years with Graves' ophthalmopathy.

This clonotype was counted between two and nine times. The V gene is TRBV20-1, the J gene TRBJ2-5; TRBD1 agrees at 8 bases. The CDR3 has 15 residues. After removal of 5 bases from V and 2 bases from J, the junction contained 10 bases not matched to a gene. The germline gives CDR1 DFQATT, CDR2 SNEGSKA (reference sequence). The CDR3 DNA reads TGCAGTGCTTCACTTGACAGGGGATCTCAAGAGACCCAGTACTTC. It codes for CSASLDRGSQETQYF.

This clonotype was recorded at least ten times. The chain combines TRBV27 with TRBJ1-1; D possibly corresponds to TRBD1 (5 bases). Trimming left V 4 bases short and J 4 bases short, with 13 bases between. The CDR3 runs to 14 residues. Germline loops: CDR1 MNHEY, CDR2 SMNVEV (reference sequence). The CDR3 coding sequence is TGTGCCAGCAGTTCCCTCGGGACGGTCACTGAAGCTTTCTTT. Its protein is CASSSLGTVTEAFF.